Detailed here is one T cell receptor beta chain. The antigen is not known. These data are taken from a study of cytomegalovirus exposure and HLA in healthy donors. Study findings and constraints: Among immune exposure information, only CMV serostatus was available. Overall, around 160 TCR beta chains were annotated as cytomegalovirus-associated. A reported reduction in N-insertions relative to the roughly 670-donor mean was seen in an Asian-associated ancestry cluster in a later analysis.

Unmatched junction bases numbered 9, after V lost 5 bases and J lost 2 bases. Germline V gene data show CDR1 as SGHTA and CDR2 as FQGTGA. The CDR3 is made up of 16 amino acids. The PCR had 60 Vbeta and 13 Jbeta primers. TCRdb's table, derived via immunoSEQ multiplex PCR, lists solely in-frame clones and lacks some. The sample holds roughly 140,000 clones, about 80% seen once. This chain joins TRBV7-3 and TRBJ2-1, with 7 nucleotides matching TRBD1. The TCR sequence derives from a woman aged 55-70 years in good health and CMV-seropositive. The sequenced sample was PBMCs. CDR3 region: CASSRRTGLTYNEQFF. The CDR3 DNA follows: TGTGCCAGCAGCCGCCGGACAGGCCTCACCTACAATGAGCAGTTCTTC.